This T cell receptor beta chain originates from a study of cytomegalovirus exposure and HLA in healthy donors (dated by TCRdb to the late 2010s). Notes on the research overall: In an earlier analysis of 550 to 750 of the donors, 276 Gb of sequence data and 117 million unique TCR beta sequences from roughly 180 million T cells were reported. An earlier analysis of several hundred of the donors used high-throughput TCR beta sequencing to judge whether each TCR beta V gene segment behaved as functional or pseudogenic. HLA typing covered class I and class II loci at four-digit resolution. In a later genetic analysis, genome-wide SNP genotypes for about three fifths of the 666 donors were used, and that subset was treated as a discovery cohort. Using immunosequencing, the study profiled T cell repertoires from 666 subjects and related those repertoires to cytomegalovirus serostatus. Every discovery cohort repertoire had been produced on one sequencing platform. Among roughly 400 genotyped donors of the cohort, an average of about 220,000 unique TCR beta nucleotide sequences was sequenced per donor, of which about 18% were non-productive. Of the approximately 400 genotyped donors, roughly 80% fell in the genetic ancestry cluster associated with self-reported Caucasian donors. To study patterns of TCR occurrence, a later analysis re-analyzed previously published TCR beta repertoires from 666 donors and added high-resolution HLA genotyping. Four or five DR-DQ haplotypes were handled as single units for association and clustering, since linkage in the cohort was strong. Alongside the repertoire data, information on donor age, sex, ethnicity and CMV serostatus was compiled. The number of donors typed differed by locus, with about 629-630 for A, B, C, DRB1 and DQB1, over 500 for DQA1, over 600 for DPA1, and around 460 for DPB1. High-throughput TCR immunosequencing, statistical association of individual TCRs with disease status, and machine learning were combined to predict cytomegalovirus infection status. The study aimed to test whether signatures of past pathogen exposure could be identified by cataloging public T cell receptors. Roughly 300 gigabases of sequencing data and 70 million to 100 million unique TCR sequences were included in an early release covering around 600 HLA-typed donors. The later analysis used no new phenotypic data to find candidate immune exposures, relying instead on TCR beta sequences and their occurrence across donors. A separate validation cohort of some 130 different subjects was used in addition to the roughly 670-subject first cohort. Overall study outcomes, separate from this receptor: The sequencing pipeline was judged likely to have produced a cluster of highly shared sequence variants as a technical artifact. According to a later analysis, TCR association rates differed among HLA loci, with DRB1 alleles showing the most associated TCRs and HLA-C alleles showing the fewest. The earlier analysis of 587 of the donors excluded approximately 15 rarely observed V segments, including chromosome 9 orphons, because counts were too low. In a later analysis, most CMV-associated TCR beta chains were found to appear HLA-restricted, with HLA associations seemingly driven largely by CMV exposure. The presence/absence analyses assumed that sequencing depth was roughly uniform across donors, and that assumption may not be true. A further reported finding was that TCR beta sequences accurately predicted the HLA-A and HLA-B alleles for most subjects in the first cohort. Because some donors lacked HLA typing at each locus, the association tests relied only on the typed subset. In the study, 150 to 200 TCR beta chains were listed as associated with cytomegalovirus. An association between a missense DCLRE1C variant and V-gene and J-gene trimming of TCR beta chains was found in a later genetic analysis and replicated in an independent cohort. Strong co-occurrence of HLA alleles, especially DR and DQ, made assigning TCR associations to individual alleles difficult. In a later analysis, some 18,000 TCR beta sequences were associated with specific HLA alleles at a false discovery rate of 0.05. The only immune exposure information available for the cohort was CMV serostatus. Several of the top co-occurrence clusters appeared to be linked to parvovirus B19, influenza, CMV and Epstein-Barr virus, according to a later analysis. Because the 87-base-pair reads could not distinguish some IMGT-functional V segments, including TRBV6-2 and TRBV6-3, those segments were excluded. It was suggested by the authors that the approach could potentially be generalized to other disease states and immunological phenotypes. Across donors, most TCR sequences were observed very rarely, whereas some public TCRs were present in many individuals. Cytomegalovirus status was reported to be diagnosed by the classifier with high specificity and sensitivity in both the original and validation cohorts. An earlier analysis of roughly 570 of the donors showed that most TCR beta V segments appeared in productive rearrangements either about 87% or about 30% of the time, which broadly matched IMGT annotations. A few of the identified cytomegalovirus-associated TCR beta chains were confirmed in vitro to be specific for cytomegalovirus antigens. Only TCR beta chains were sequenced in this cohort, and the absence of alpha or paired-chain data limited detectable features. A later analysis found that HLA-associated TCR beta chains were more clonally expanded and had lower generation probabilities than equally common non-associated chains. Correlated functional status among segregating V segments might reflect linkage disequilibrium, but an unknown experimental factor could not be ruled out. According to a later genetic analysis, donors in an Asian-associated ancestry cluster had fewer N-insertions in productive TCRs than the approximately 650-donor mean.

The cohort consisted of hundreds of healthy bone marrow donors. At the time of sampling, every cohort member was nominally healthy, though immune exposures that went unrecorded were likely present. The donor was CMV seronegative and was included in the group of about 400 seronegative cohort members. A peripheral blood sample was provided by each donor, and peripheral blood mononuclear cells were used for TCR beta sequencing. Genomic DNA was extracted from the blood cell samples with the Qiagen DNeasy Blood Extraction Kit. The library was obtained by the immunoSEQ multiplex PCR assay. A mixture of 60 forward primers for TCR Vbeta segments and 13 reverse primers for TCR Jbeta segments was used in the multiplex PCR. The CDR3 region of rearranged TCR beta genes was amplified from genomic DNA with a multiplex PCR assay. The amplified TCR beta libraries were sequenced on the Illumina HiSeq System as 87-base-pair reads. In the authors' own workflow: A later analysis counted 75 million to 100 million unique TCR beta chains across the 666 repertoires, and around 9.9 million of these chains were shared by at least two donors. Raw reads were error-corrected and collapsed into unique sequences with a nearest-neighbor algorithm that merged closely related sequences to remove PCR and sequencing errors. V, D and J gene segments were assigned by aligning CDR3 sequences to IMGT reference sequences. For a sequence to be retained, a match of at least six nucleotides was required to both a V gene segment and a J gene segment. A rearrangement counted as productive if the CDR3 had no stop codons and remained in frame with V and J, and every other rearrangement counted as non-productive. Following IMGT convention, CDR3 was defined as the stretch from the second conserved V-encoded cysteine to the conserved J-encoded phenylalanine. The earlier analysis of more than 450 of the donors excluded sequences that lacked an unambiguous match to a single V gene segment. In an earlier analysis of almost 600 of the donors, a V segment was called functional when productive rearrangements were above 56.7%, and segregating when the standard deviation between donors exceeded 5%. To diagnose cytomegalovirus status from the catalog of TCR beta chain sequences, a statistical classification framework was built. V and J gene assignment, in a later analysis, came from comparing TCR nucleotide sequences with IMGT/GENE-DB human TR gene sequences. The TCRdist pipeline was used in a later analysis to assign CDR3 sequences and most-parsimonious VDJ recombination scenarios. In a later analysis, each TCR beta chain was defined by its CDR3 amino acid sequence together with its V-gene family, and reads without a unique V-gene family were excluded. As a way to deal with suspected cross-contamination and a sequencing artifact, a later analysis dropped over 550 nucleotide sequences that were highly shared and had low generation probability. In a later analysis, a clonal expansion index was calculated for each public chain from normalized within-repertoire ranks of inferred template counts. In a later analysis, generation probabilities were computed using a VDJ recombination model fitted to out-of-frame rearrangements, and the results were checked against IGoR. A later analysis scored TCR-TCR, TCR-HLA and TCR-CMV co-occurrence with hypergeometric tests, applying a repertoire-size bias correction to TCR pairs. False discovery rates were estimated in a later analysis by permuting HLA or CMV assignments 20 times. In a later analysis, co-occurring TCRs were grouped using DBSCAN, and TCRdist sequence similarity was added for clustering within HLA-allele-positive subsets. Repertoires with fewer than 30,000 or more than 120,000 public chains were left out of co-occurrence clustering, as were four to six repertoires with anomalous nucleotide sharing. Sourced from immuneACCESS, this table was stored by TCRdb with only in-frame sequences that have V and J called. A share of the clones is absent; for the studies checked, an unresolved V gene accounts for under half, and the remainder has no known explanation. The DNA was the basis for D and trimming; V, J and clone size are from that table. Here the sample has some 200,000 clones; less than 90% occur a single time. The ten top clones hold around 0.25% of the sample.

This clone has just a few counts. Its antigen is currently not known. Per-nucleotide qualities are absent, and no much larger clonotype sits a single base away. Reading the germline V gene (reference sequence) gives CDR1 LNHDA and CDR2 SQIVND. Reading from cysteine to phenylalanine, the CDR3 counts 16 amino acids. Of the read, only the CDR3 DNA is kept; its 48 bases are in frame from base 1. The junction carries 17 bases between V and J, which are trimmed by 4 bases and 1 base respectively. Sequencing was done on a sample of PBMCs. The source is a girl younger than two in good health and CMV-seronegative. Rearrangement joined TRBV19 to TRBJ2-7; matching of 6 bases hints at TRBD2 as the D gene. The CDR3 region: CASSKDGGAPSYEQYF. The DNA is TGTGCCAGTAGTAAAGATGGAGGGGCCCCGTCCTACGAGCAGTACTTC.